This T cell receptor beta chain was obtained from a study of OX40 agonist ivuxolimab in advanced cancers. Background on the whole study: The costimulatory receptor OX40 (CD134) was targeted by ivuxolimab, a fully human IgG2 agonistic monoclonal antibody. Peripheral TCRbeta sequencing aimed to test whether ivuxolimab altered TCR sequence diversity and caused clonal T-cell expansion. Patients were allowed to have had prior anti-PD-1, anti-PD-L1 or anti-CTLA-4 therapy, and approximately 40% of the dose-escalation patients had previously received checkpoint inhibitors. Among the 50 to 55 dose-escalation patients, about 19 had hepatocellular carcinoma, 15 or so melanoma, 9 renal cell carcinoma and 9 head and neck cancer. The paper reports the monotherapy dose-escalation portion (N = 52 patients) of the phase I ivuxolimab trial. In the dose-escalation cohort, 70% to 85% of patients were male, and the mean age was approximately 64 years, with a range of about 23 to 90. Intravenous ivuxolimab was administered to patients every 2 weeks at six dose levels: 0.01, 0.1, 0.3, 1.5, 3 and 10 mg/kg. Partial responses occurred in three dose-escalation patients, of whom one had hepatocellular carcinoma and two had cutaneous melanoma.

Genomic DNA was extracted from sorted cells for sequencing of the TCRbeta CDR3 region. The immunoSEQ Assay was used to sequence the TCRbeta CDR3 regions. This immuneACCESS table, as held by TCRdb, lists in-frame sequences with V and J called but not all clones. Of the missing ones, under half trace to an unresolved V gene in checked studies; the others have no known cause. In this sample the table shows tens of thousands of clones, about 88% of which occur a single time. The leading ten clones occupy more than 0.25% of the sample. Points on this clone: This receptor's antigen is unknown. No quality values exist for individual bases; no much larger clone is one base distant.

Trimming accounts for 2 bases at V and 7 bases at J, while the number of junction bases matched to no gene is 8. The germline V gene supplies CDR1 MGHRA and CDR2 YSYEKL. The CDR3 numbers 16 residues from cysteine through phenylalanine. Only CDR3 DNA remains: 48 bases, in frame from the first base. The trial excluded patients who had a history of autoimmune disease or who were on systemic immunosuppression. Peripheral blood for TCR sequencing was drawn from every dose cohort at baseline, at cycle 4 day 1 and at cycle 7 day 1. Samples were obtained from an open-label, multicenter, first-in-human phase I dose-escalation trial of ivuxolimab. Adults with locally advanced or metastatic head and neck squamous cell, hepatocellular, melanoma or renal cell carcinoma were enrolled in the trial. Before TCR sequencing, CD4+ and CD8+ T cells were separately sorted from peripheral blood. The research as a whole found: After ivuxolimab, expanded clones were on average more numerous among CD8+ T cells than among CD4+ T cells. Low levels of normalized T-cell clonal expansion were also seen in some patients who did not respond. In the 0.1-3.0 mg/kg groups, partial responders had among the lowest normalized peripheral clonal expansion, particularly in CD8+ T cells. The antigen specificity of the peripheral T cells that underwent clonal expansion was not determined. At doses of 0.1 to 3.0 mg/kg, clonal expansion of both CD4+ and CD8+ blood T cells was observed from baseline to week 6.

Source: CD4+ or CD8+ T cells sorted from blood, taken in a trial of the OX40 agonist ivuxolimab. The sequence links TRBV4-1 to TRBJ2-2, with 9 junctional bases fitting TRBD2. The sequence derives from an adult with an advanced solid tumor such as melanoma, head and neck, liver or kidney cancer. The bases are TGCGCCAGCAGCCAACCCCGCGGGGGGGCGCACGGGGAGCTGTTTTTT. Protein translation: CASSQPRGGAHGELFF.